These 32 T cell receptor beta chains came from one sample sequenced in a study of T cells in Graves' hyperthyroidism and ophthalmopathy. The investigators amplified TCR beta CDR3 regions from RNA transcripts. During a first-round RT-PCR of the TCR CDR3, the HTBI primer set was used. TCRdb independently ran MiXCR on the multiplex PCR reads; one entry per CDR3 protein. The sample has some 360,000 distinct CDR3 sequences, less than 20% seen once; the top ten hold about 16%. Sequencing used blood. The source is a woman aged 40 to 50 with Graves' ophthalmopathy.

This clonotype was counted many times. CDR3 amino acids: CASIWSSYNSPLHF. CDR3 bases: TGTGCCAGCATCTGGAGCTCCTATAATTCACCCCTCCACTTT. The genes are TRBV12-3 or TRBV12-4 and TRBJ1-6; D unclear. CDR3 length equals 14 residues. Between the trimmed V and J ends, which lost 7 bases and 0 bases, there was a span of 7 bases.

This sequence joins TRBV11-2 and TRBJ2-4; D ambiguous. The V gene lost 0 bases and the J gene lost 7 bases, with 4 bases spanning the gap. The V gene's germline CDR1 is SGHAT and CDR2 FQNNGV. This CDR3 is built from 12 residues. Written as DNA, the CDR3 is TGTGCCAGCAGCTTAGATCGGAACATTCAGTACTTC. Protein product: CASSLDRNIQYF.

This clonotype was recorded many times. This CDR3 is missing its conserved last phenylalanine or tryptophan, likely due to a read error. This chain links TRBV6-5 with TRBJ1-3; D is uncertain. Trimming took 0 bases from V and 0 from J, leaving 3 bases between them. This CDR3 has 14 amino acids. Germline V gene data show CDR1 as MNHEY and CDR2 as SVGAGI. CDR3 nucleotide sequence: TGTGCCAGCAGTTACTCCGACTCTGGAAACACCATATATTCT. As protein: CASSYSDSGNTIYS.

This clonotype was observed at least ten times. The V and J genes are TRBV6-5 and TRBJ2-7, with D hard to call. Germline assignment: CDR1 MNHEY and CDR2 SVGAGI. V lost 2 bases and J 4 bases, leaving 12 bases between the germline ends. The CDR3 is 14 residues long. The CDR3: CASSYEPTTYEQYF. For the CDR3, the DNA is TGTGCCAGCAGTTACGAACCTACTACATACGAGCAGTACTTC.

This clonotype occurred many times. The chain recombines TRBV6-1 with TRBJ2-3; 8 bases fit TRBD2. CDR3 length equals 13 residues. Germline CDR1 reads MNHNS; CDR2 reads SASEGT. J gave up 5 bases and V 7 bases, and 5 bases lay outside the gene matches. CDR3 region: CASKPGGGDTQYF. The CDR3 DNA reads as TGTGCCAGCAAACCGGGAGGGGGAGATACGCAGTATTTT.

This clonotype occurred many times. The chain is built from TRBV28 and TRBJ2-5; D call uncertain. The germline V gene encodes CDR1 MDHEN and CDR2 SYDVKM. The CDR3 runs 11 residues. Between the trimmed V and J ends, which lost 2 bases and 5 bases, there was a span of 3 bases. The CDR3 bases are TGTGCCAGCAGTTTAGTGGAGACCCAGTACTTC. Its protein is CASSLVETQYF. Combining the CDR3 with reference TRBV28 and TRBJ2-5 gives the whole variable domain DVKVTQSSRYLVKRTGEKVFLECVQDMDHENMFWYRQDPGLGLRLIYFSYDVKMKEKGDIPEGYSVSREKKERFSLILESASTNQTSMYLCASSLVETQYFGPGTRLLVL.

This clonotype was observed a few times. V and J are TRBV4-3 and TRBJ1-1; weak D call: TRBD1 (5 bases). The CDR3 has 13 residues. Deletions cut 1 base from V and 6 bases from J, with 9 bases between. Per germline, CDR1 LGHNA and CDR2 YSLEER. The CDR3 loop reads CASSQVRGAEAFF. CDR3 DNA: TGCGCCAGCAGCCAAGTGAGGGGCGCTGAAGCTTTCTTT.

This clonotype was observed a handful of times. A read error is possible here, since a much larger clone lies one base away. The chain uses TRBV9 and TRBJ1-2; D uncertain. V gave up 0 bases and J gave up 5 bases, with 8 bases separating them. This CDR3 has 13 amino acids. Germline lookup yields CDR1 SGDLS and CDR2 YYNGEE. The CDR3 bases are TGTGCCAGCAGCGTAGCTCCAAGTTATGGCTACACCTTC. It encodes CASSVAPSYGYTF.

This clonotype was recorded many times. V is TRBV11-3 and J is TRBJ1-1, with D unclear. The CDR3 sequence is 13 residues long. The V gene lost 6 bases and the J gene lost 1 base, with 9 bases spanning the gap. Germline V gene lookup returns CDR1 SGHNT and CDR2 YENEEA. CDR3 bases: TGTGCCAGCAGTCCTAAGGAGAACACTGAAGCTTTCTTT. It is translated as CASSPKENTEAFF.

This clonotype was recorded many times. This chain uses TRBV6-1 with TRBJ1-6; perhaps TRBD1 as D (5 bases). The CDR3 runs 14 residues. The V gene's germline CDR1 is MNHNS and CDR2 SASEGT. Trimming left V 4 bases short and J 6 bases short, with 10 bases between. CDR3 region: CASSGGRLNSPLHF. The CDR3 nucleotides are TGTGCCAGCAGTGGGGGACGTCTTAATTCACCCCTCCACTTT.

This clonotype was seen repeatedly, ten times or more. The chain links TRBV4-1 to TRBJ2-7; 8 bases are a match to TRBD1. Unmatched junction bases numbered 14, after V lost 4 bases and J lost 9 bases. Germline assignment: CDR1 MGHRA and CDR2 YSYEKL. The CDR3 spans 15 residues. DNA of the CDR3: TGCGCCAGCAGCCCCGCACAGGGGGTGTTTTATGGGCAGTACTTC. This translates into CASSPAQGVFYGQYF.

This clonotype was seen at least ten times. The gene calls are TRBV6-2 or TRBV6-3 and TRBJ1-5, with D hard to call. Trimming took 0 bases from V and 7 from J, leaving 4 bases between them. This CDR3 spans 12 amino acids. From germline, CDR1 is MNHEY and CDR2 SVGEGT. CDR3 nucleotide sequence: TGTGCCAGCAGTTACTCGCTCCAGCCCCAGCATTTT. It yields the protein CASSYSLQPQHF.

There are many counts of this clonotype. The DNA is omitted, as the CDR3 cannot be located on it reliably, and the CDR3 follows TCRdb's listing. The chain employs TRBV6-5 and TRBJ1-1. The germline V gene encodes CDR1 MNHEY and CDR2 SVGAGI. Inclusive of both ends, the CDR3 amounts to 11 amino acids. CDR3 protein: CASILGTEAFF.

This clonotype was detected many times. V is TRBV30 and J is TRBJ1-5; perhaps TRBD1 as D (6 bases). Germline values: CDR1 GTSNPN, CDR2 SVGIG (reference sequence). CDR3 length: 13 amino acids. Trimming shortened V by 4 bases and J by 5 bases, and 12 bases separated the two germline ends. CDR3 in amino acids: CAWTGAPHQPQHF. The CDR3 DNA reads as TGTGCCTGGACAGGGGCCCCTCATCAGCCCCAGCATTTT.

The V and J genes are TRBV28 and TRBJ2-7, with 7 bases aligning to TRBD2. The J call could be wrong; TRBJ2-1 is a better fit for the DNA end. The CDR3 totals 18 residues. Germline CDR1 and CDR2: MDHEN and SYDVKM. CDR3 protein: CASTVSLGGVTSSYEQFF. DNA for the CDR3: TGTGCCAGCACAGTTTCCCTGGGGGGGGTCACCTCTTCCTACGAGCAGTTCTTC.

This clonotype was counted between two and nine times. The V call is TRBV6-1, the J call TRBJ2-2, with TRBD2 matching over 10 bases. Germline-derived CDR1 and CDR2 are MNHNS and SASEGT. Trimming took 6 bases from V and 7 from J; bases not matched to a gene: 11. CDR3 length equals 16 residues. CDR3 sequence: CASSSSGSLGGGELFF. CDR3 bases: TGTGCCAGCAGCTCTAGCGGGAGTTTGGGCGGCGGGGAGCTGTTTTTT.

The chain joins TRBV28 to TRBJ2-7; the D is unclear. From germline, CDR1 is MDHEN and CDR2 SYDVKM. Deletions cut 2 bases from V and 6 bases from J, with 11 bases between. The CDR3 covers 13 residues. This CDR3 reads CASSLGVYSEQYF. DNA of the CDR3: TGTGCCAGCAGTTTAGGTGTGTATAGCGAGCAGTACTTC.

This clonotype was counted at least ten times. The chain links TRBV30 to TRBJ1-1; perhaps TRBD1 as D (5 bases). The CDR3 totals 17 residues. V was cut by 2 bases and J by 5 bases, with 24 bases left in between. Germline values: CDR1 GTSNPN, CDR2 SVGIG (reference sequence). The DNA of the CDR3 is TGTGCCTGGAGTCCCCCACGTTACAGGAACCGATGGACTGAAGCTTTCTTT. This gives the protein CAWSPPRYRNRWTEAFF.

This clonotype has a handful of counts. The CDR3 protein is CASSFLSRNYEQYF. DNA of the CDR3: TGTGCCAGCAGTTTTCTTTCCCGGAACTACGAGCAGTACTTC. The chain recombines TRBV28 with TRBJ2-7; D is undetermined. Looked up from germline, CDR1 is MDHEN and CDR2 is SYDVKM. V lost 3 bases and J lost 3, with 12 bases in between. This CDR3 contains 14 residues.

The chain carries TRBV11-2 and TRBJ2-7; the match to TRBD2 covers 7 bases. The CDR3 loop spans 16 amino acids. V lost 6 bases to trimming and J lost 2 bases; unmatched junction nucleotides: 13. CDR1 and CDR2 from the germline V gene are SGHAT and FQNNGV. The CDR3 DNA sequence: TGTGCCAGCAGTTCAAGCGCGGGGAGCGGGACCTACGAGCAGTACTTC. It translates to CASSSSAGSGTYEQYF.

This clonotype showed up just a few times. The chain uses TRBV6-1 and TRBJ2-5; 10 nucleotides align to TRBD2. This CDR3 comprises 17 residues. The V and J ends lost 6 bases and 1 base, in that order; junction bases with no gene match: 11. Per the germline V gene, CDR1 is MNHNS and CDR2 is SASEGT. The CDR3 DNA follows: TGTGCCAGCAGCGCACCGAGGACTAGCGGATTCCAAGAGACCCAGTACTTC. Its protein is CASSAPRTSGFQETQYF.

The sample holds many counts of this clonotype. The CDR3 bases are TGTGCCAGCAGTCCCTCACCCTTAGCGGGAGGGCCCTACGAGCAGTACTTC. Protein sequence: CASSPSPLAGGPYEQYF. The chain joins TRBV28 to TRBJ2-7, with 11 bases aligning to TRBD2. Germline V gene sequence: CDR1 MDHEN, CDR2 SYDVKM. This CDR3 contains 17 residues. Germline trimming cut 5 bases from V and 2 bases from J; bases unmatched to any gene: 11.

This clonotype was found many times. The CDR3 DNA sequence: TGTGCCAGCAGTTACTCCCAGGGTTGGGATCAGCCCCAGCATTTT. It encodes CASSYSQGWDQPQHF. V gene TRBV6-5 combines with J gene TRBJ1-5; a weak D match, TRBD1 (5 bases). V lost 0 bases, J lost 5 bases, and 11 bases lay in between. Looked up from germline, CDR1 is MNHEY and CDR2 is SVGAGI. This CDR3 spans 15 amino acids.

This clonotype was seen ten or more times. J is TRBJ1-1 and V is TRBV2; D gene uncertain. This CDR3 has 13 amino acids. V shed 4 bases and J shed 1 base, with 7 bases lying between them. Germline CDR1 is SNHLY and CDR2 is FYNNEI. Here the CDR3 DNA reads TGTGCCAGCAGTGTGGCCCCGAACACTGAAGCTTTCTTT. Translated, it gives CASSVAPNTEAFF.

This chain connects TRBV24-1 to TRBJ2-7, with 7 bases identical to TRBD1. J lost 6 bases, V lost 7 bases, and 5 bases had no gene match. Germline-derived CDR1 and CDR2 are KGHDR and SFDVKD. This CDR3 has 12 residues. Written as DNA, the CDR3 is TGTGCCACCAGCGAGACAGGGACCGAGCAGTACTTC. Amino acid sequence: CATSETGTEQYF.

The chain carries TRBV12-3 or TRBV12-4 and TRBJ2-5; 10 bases agree with TRBD1. With 5 bases clipped from V and 3 bases from J, the junction kept 3 bases outside the gene matches. The CDR3 is 14 amino acids. The CDR3 DNA reads as TGTGCCAGCAGTCGGGACAGGGGAAAAGAGACCCAGTACTTC. Translated, it gives CASSRDRGKETQYF.

The chain is built from TRBV12-3 or TRBV12-4 and TRBJ1-2; D remains unclear. This CDR3 contains 13 residues. V was trimmed by 1 base and J by 5 bases, leaving 8 bases between them. The CDR3 loop reads CASSLVDGYGYTF. DNA for the CDR3: TGTGCCAGCAGTTTAGTGGACGGATATGGCTACACCTTC.

The sample holds many counts of this clonotype. This CDR3 is CASSQDRDYGYTF. CDR3 in DNA: TGTGCCAGCAGTCAAGACAGGGACTATGGCTACACCTTC. This chain uses TRBV6-1 with TRBJ1-2; 7 positions agree with TRBD1. CDR1 is MNHNS, CDR2 SASEGT, per germline. The CDR3 runs to 13 residues. Losses at the gene ends were 5 bases for V and 3 bases for J; bases not matched to a gene: 3.

This clonotype has ten or more counts. The chain uses TRBV28 and TRBJ2-7; TRBD1 matches at 9 bases. Germline loops: CDR1 MDHEN, CDR2 SYDVKM. V lost 4 bases and J lost 2; bases outside the gene matches: 6. The CDR3 runs to 15 residues. The CDR3 bases are TGTGCCAGCAGTTCAACCGGGACAGGGACCTACGAGCAGTACTTC. Translating gives CASSSTGTGTYEQYF.

The chain employs TRBV6-2 or TRBV6-3 and TRBJ1-1, with D possibly matching TRBD1 (5 bases). Trimming took 5 bases from V and 3 from J, leaving 19 bases between them. The CDR3 has 16 residues. Germline V CDR1 and CDR2: MNHEY, SVGEGT. The CDR3 DNA reads as TGTGCCAGCAGTCACCCTCTGGGGGAGGTGGACACTGAAGCTTTCTTT. Residues: CASSHPLGEVDTEAFF.

The sample holds many counts of this clonotype. A much larger clone lies one base from this, so it may be a read error. The chain couples TRBV6-5 to TRBJ2-6; a weak D match, TRBD1 (5 bases). This CDR3 comprises 16 residues. Per germline, CDR1 MNHEY and CDR2 SVGAGI. The CDR3 loop reads CASSTLHSSGANVPTF. In nucleotides, the CDR3 is TGTGCCAGCAGTACTTTACACAGCTCTGGGGCCAACGTCCCGACTTTC.

This chain uses TRBV19 with TRBJ1-2; 10 bases agree with TRBD1. Germline loops: CDR1 LNHDA, CDR2 SQIVND (reference sequence). Unmatched junction bases numbered 0, after V lost 3 bases and J lost 5 bases. The CDR3 totals 13 residues. This CDR3 is CASSMDRGYGYTF. The CDR3 DNA is TGTGCCAGTAGTATGGACAGGGGGTATGGCTACACCTTC. Looking up the rest from reference TRBV19 and TRBJ1-2 gives the full variable domain: DGGITQSPKYLFRKEGQNVTLSCEQNLNHDAMYWYRQDPGQGLRLIYYSQIVNDFQKGDIAEGYSVSREKKESFPLTVTSAQKNPTAFYLCASSMDRGYGYTFGSGTRLTVV.